This T cell receptor (beta chain) emerged from a study of T-cell memory formation after mild COVID-19 (dated by TCRdb to about 2021). Regarding the research as a whole: TCR sequence clusters from the two donors were largely donor specific. In a couple of donors, T-cell clones that expanded and contracted after mild COVID-19 were followed by sequencing TCRalpha and TCRbeta repertoires longitudinally. Two young, previously healthy adult volunteers, one female and one male, were included in the cohort.

Regarding this clonotype: Its antigen is unknown. Base quality data are lacking; no much larger clone is found one base away.

The instrument was an Illumina NovaSeq 6000. TCRalpha and TCRbeta cDNA libraries were constructed by 5'RACE with constant-segment primers, with sample barcodes and unique molecular identifiers being introduced. Trizol reagent was used to extract RNA from every sample. Amplification of the libraries took two PCR steps, and the second step added a second sample barcode plus Illumina TruSeq adapters. The libraries were sequenced on an Illumina NovaSeq using 2 x 150 bp paired-end reads. In the source study's methods: Reads were demultiplexed and collapsed into UMI-guided consensus sequences with migec v1.2.7. Using mixcr v2.1.11, the UMI consensuses were aligned to TRA and TRB V and J templates and assembled into clonotypes. A clonotype was counted as expanded or contracted only when both edgeR and NoisET called the clonotype significant, with the noise models trained on biological replicates. For edgeR calls, the thresholds were a false discovery rate-adjusted p below 0.01 and a log2 fold-change of 1. As an exploratory analysis of dynamics, max-normalized trajectories of the 1000 most abundant clonotypes were examined with PCA combined with hierarchical clustering. The CD4 or CD8 phenotype of responding clones was assigned using the separately sequenced CD4+ and CD8+ repertoires. Through fastp at Q25 and MiXCR, TCRdb rebuilt clones from the public reads, retaining in-frame beta chains. When rows share a CDR3 protein, they turn into one entry using the most common DNA and genes. The authors' filters were not applied to this entry. For this sample the table gives about 180,000 distinct CDR3 sequences, of which approximately 18% were detected only once. The top ten hold 3.5% to 5% of the sample.

Broad study findings and their caveats: The study covered only a couple of mild cases, and larger cohorts including severe cases with pre-infection samples were considered necessary. SARS-CoV-2 specificity of the second-wave clones peaking on day 37 was not confirmed. Some responding clones were found in pre-infection memory, which suggests that pre-existing cross-reactive memory T cells took part in the SARS-CoV-2 response. Contracting CD4+ clones turned up mainly in the CM and EM memory subsets, whereas EMRA was where CD8+ clones were enriched. Clones that contracted from day 15 to 85 showed balanced CD4/CD8 phenotypes, whereas a second wave of clones that expanded from day 15 to 37 leaned towards CD4+.

Ficoll-Paque density gradient centrifugation was the method used to isolate PBMCs. According to the germline V gene, CDR1 reads MDHEN and CDR2 reads SYDVKM. V is shortened by 8 bases, J by 0 bases, and the region joining them spans 8 bases. Inclusive of the bounding cysteine and valine, the CDR3 is 12 residues long. The only DNA kept is the CDR3, 36 bases in frame from the first base. The receptor was isolated from a man in his late teens or twenties who had mild COVID-19 (a few samples of this study predate the infection). The sample titles of this study are shuffled in the database, so cell type and time point are left out; the donor was told from shared clones. The specimen was PBMCs or a T cell subset sorted from them (not recorded which). Recombination connected TRBV28 to TRBJ2-7; TRBD2 could be the D gene, as 5 bases match. The DNA reads as follows: TGTGCCAGCGAAGGGAGCTCCTACGAGCAGTACGTC. It encodes CASEGSSYEQYV.